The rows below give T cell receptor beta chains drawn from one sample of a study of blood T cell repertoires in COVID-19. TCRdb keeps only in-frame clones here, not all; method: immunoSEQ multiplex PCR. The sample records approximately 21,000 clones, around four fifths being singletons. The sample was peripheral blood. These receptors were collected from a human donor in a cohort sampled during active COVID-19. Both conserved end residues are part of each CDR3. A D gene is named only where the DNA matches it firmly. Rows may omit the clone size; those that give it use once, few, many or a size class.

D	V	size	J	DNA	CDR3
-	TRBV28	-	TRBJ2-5	TGTGCCAGCAGTTTTGCGGAGACCCAGTACTTC	CASSFAETQYF
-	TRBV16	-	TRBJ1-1	TGTGCCAGCAGCCCCCGTAGCGAATGGGTGAACACTGAAGCTTTCTTT	CASSPRSEWVNTEAFF
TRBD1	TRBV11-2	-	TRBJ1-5	TGTGCCAGCAGCCGGACAGGCTTTAGAAATCAGCCCCAGCATTTT	CASSRTGFRNQPQHF
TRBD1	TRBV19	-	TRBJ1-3	TGTGCCAGTAGTCCCGGACAGGGGCAATTTTCTGCTGGAAACACCATATATTTT	CASSPGQGQFSAGNTIYF
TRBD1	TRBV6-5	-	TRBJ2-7	TGTGCCAGCAGTACACAGACAGGGCGCGAGCAGTACTTC	CASSTQTGREQYF
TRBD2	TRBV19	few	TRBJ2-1	TGTGCCAGTAGTATGGGGAGGGTGAGTAATGAGCAGTTCTTC	CASSMGRVSNEQFF
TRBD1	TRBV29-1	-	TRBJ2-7	TGCAGCGTTGAGGGACAGCGGTCCTACGAGCAGTACTTC	CSVEGQRSYEQYF
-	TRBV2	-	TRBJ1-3	TGTGCCAGCAGTCCTAGGAGTCTGGGGAGCTCTGGAAACACCATATATTTT	CASSPRSLGSSGNTIYF
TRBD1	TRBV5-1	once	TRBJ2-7	TGCGCCAGCAGCTTGGACAGGGGATACGAGCAGTACTTC	CASSLDRGYEQYF
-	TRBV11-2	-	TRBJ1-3	TGTGCCAGCAGCTTAGCAGGGGTTAGCTCTGGAAACACCATATATTTT	CASSLAGVSSGNTIYF
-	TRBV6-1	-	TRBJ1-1	TGTGCCAGCAGTGAAGCCGCGAGGGACACTGAAGCTTTCTTT	CASSEAARDTEAFF
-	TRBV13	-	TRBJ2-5	TGTGCCAGCAGCTCCTATGAGACCCAGTACTTC	CASSSYETQYF
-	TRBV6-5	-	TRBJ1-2	TGTGCCAGCAGTTATTCGTCCACCGGGGCTAACTATGGCTACACCTTC	CASSYSSTGANYGYTF